This T cell receptor (beta chain) was sequenced in a study of early T cells in non-severe SARS-CoV-2 infection. As for the study in general: The sequenced material was bulk RNA from unsorted whole blood, and its chains were unpaired.

Turning to this clonotype: As yet, its antigen is unknown.

Study results and caveats: Matching with VDJdb favored anti-spike CD8 responses (missing private and CD4 specificities).

Unique molecular identifiers (one per individual cDNA molecule) were attached. TCRdb independently ran MiXCR on the 5' RACE reads; one entry per CDR3 protein. The data show about 71,000 distinct CDR3 sequences, approximately 14% seen once. The CDR3 extends over 14 amino acids. Per germline, CDR1 DFQATT and CDR2 SNEGSKA (reference sequence). Trimming cost V 5 bases and J 10 bases; bases outside gene matches: 10. The sample comprised whole blood. The V and J genes are TRBV20-1 and TRBJ1-6; 8 bases align to TRBD1. The clonotype originates from an adult who was a healthcare worker with PCR-confirmed SARS-CoV-2 infection or an uninfected control (not recorded which). The CDR3 DNA reads as TGCAGTGCTGCACTGGACAGGGAGGTCTCACCCCTCCACTTT. Encoded protein: CSAALDREVSPLHF.